What follows is one T cell receptor beta chain and its context. This entry comes from a study of post-analysis software for immune sequencing data. Unique-molecular-identifier-tagged TCR beta cDNA libraries were used. TCRdb reanalysed the PCR reads using MiXCR and keeps one entry per CDR3 protein. The table records about 820,000 distinct CDR3 sequences, roughly 50% of them present only once. Sequenced: blood. The clonotype was recovered from a girl between 10 and 17 years old with multiple sclerosis.

Here the CDR3 reads CASSQVLAGAKNIQYF. As DNA, the CDR3 is TGTGCCAGCAGCCAAGTCCTAGCGGGAGCCAAAAACATTCAGTACTTC. This chain joins TRBV3-1 and TRBJ2-4; the match to TRBD2 covers 8 bases. Trimming cost V 1 base and J 0 bases; bases outside gene matches: 2. Germline CDR1 LGHDT, CDR2 YNNKEL (reference sequence). The CDR3 is 16 amino acids.